Listed below are T cell receptor beta chains from one sample, sequenced in a study of naive and memory T cell subsets. Each CDR3 protein gets one entry after TCRdb re-called the UMI-ligation and nested PCR reads with MiXCR. The sample consists of 80,000 to 95,000 distinct CDR3 sequences, about 8.2% of them appearing once. The specimen was naive CD8+ T cells from blood. These TCRs come from a human donor in good health. CDR3s include the opening cysteine and the closing phenylalanine or tryptophan. The size of a clone is reported for some rows only, either as once, few or many, or as a class for expanded clones.

>.|TRBJ2-5|TRBV12-3/TRBV12-4
CASSLVRGQETQYF
>few|TRBJ1-6|TRBV27
CASSSWGSDSPLHF
>few|TRBJ2-7|TRBV7-2
CASSLDSMGIYEQYF
>.|TRBJ1-2|TRBV30
CAWSVFHRDRDSPGYTF
>many|TRBJ2-1|TRBV18
CASSPGRQGSYNEQFF
>few|TRBJ1-1|TRBV7-9
CASSLAGKGTEAFF
>many|TRBJ2-7|TRBV20-1
CSARGQDYSYEQYF
>.|TRBJ2-1|TRBV29-1
CRGYSYNEQFF
>many|TRBJ1-1|TRBV11-2
CASSFPPMNTEAFF
>few|TRBJ2-7|TRBV11-1
CASSQDPIDDEQYF
>few|TRBJ1-4|TRBV6-6
CASSFRRTGEFEKLFF
>.|TRBJ2-3|TRBV7-9
CASSSPPTGRTDTQYF
>few|TRBJ2-1|TRBV2
CASSMSREADRFDEQFF
>many|TRBJ2-1|TRBV6-6
CASSSVRYNEQFF
>many|TRBJ2-7|TRBV20-1
CSARVFSGSSYEQYF
>.|TRBJ2-1|TRBV7-2
CASTLTSGIYNEQFF
>many|TRBJ2-7|TRBV20-1
CSVPPGLSYEQYF
>many|TRBJ1-1|TRBV9
CASSVGGGGTEAFF
>many|TRBJ2-1|TRBV29-1
CSVELAGGGEQFF
>many|TRBJ2-1|TRBV6-5
CASSYKSGYNEQFF
>.|TRBJ1-2|TRBV29-1
CSVDTMGGYTF
>few|TRBJ2-3|TRBV14
CASSQALAGAKDTQYF
>few|TRBJ2-7|TRBV25-1
CASSDRTGNDEQYF
>many|TRBJ1-2|TRBV29-1
CSVDEGASYGYTF
>few|TRBJ1-2|TRBV30
CAWSGILQDWEVDGYTF
>.|TRBJ2-1|TRBV4-3
CASSQDRVAGGHTRGSYNEQFF
>few|TRBJ2-1|TRBV15
CATSSDRGKGNEQFF
>many|TRBJ2-1|TRBV6-1
CASSGGYNEQFF
>few|TRBJ1-1|TRBV4-3
CASSRTGRSTEAFF
>.|TRBJ2-3|TRBV6-5
CASSYGTSSTDTQYF
>.|TRBJ2-5|TRBV13
CASSPLGGQKGETQYF
>.|TRBJ2-7|TRBV28
CATRGGRGAIHEQYF
>many|TRBJ1-5|TRBV27
CASSSIGGGQPQHF
>.|TRBJ2-7|TRBV19
CASSIAWAGDYEQYF
>.|TRBJ1-1|TRBV19
CASSNRPGPSGRNTEAFF
>many|TRBJ2-7|TRBV29-1
CSVEGLAGFGEQYF
>few|TRBJ2-7|TRBV4-1
CASSQVTVSSYEQYF
>few|TRBJ2-1|TRBV20-1
CSASFLGRDEQFF
>few|TRBJ2-7|TRBV12-3/TRBV12-4
CASSPGTGVVYEQYF
>many|TRBJ2-3|TRBV7-2
CASSFPTAGLSTDTQYF
>many|TRBJ2-7|TRBV25-1
CASSERWRPHEQYF
>many|TRBJ2-3|TRBV6-5
CASSGTSGRADTQYF
>.|TRBJ2-1|TRBV13
CASSPGREEPFF
>few|TRBJ2-2|TRBV6-2/TRBV6-3
CASIKTGPPGELFF
>.|TRBJ2-1|TRBV7-9
CASRSGLVGEQFF
>many|TRBJ2-5|TRBV10-3
CAISELSLETQYF
>.|TRBJ2-7|TRBV5-1
CASSLVSGRVDEQYF
>few|TRBJ2-7|TRBV15
CATSSGDRGYEQYF
>many|TRBJ1-5|TRBV27
CASSTRTGWGQPQHF
>few|TRBJ2-1|TRBV7-6
CASSLAGPRSSYNEQFF
>many|TRBJ2-7|TRBV28
CASSSRDEQYF
>.|TRBJ2-3|TRBV28
CASSPREVTDTQYF
>.|TRBJ1-5|TRBV11-3
CASTPTMQGAFNQPQHF
>few|TRBJ2-7|TRBV9
CASSVGSSVSYEQYF
>many|TRBJ2-1|TRBV7-9
CASSPRTSGSSYNEQFF
>.|TRBJ2-3|TRBV29-1
CSVQEHNTDTQYF
>.|TRBJ2-7|TRBV28
CASSRTGTAYEQYF
>.|TRBJ2-7|TRBV7-9
CASSPPTSGSDEQYF
>many|TRBJ2-1|TRBV7-6
CASSLEVTNYNEQFF